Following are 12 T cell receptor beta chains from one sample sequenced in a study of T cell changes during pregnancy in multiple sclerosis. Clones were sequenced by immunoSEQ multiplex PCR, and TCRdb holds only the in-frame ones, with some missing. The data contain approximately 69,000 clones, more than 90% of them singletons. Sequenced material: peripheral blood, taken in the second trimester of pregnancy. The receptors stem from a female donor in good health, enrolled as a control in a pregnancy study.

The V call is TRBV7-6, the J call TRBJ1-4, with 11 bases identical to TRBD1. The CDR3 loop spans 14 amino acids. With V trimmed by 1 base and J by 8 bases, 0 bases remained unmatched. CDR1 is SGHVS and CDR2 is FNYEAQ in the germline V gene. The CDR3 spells CASSLGTGGEKLFF. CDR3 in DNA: TGTGCCAGCAGCTTAGGGACAGGGGGCGAAAAACTGTTTTTT. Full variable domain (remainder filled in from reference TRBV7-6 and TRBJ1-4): GAGVSQSPRYKVTKRGQDVALRCDPISGHVSLYWYRQALGQGPEFLTYFNYEAQQDKSGLPNDRFSAERPEGSISTLTIQRTEQRDSAMYRCASSLGTGGEKLFFGSGTQLSVL.

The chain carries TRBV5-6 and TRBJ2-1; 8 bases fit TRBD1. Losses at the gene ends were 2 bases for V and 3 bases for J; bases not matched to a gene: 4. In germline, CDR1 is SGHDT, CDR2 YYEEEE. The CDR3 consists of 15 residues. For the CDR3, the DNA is TGTGCCAGCAGCTTAGCGGACAGGGTCTACAATGAGCAGTTCTTC. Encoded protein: CASSLADRVYNEQFF.

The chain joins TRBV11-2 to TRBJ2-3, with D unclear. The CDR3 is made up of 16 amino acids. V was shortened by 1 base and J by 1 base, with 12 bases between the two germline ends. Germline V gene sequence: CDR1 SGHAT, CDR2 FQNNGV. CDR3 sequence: CASSLAEWSGTDTQYF. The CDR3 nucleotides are TGTGCCAGCAGCTTAGCCGAGTGGTCGGGCACAGATACGCAGTATTTT.

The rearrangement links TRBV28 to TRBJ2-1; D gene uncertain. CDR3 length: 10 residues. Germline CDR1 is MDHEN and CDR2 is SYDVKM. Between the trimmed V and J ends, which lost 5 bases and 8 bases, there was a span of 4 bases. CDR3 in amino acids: CASSVYEQFF. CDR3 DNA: TGTGCCAGCAGTGTCTATGAGCAGTTCTTC.

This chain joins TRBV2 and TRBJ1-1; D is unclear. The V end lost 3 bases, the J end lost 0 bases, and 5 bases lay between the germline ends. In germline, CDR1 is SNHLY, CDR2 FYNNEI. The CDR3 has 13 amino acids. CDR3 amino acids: CASSEEMNTEAFF. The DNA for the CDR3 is TGTGCCAGCAGTGAGGAGATGAACACTGAAGCTTTCTTT.

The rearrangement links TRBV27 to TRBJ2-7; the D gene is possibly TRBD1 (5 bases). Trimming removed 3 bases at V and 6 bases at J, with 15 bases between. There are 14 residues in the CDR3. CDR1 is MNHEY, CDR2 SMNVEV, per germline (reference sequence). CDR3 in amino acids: CASSLRQGLSEQYF. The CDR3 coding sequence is TGTGCCAGCAGTTTGCGGCAGGGTCTGTCCGAGCAGTACTTC.

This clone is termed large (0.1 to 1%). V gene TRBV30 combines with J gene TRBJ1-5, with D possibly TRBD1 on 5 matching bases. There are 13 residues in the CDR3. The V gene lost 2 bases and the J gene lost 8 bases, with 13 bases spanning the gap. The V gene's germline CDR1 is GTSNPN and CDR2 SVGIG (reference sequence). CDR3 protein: CAWSPPGGEPQHF. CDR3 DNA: TGTGCCTGGAGTCCGCCGGGGGGAGAGCCCCAGCATTTT.

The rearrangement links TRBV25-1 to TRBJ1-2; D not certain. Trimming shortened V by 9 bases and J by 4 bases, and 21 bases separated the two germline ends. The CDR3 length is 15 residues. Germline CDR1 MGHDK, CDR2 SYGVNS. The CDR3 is CARQVVGIFCYGYTF. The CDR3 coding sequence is TGTGCCAGGCAAGTTGTCGGGATTTTTTGCTATGGCTACACCTTC.

Here the CDR3 reads CASSQRTEKNTGELFF. Written as DNA, the CDR3 is TGTGCCAGCTCCCAGAGGACAGAGAAGAACACCGGGGAGCTGTTTTTT. The rearrangement links TRBV18 to TRBJ2-2, with a possible D match to TRBD1 (6 bases). In germline, CDR1 is KGHSH, CDR2 LQKENI. The CDR3 totals 16 residues. Between the trimmed V and J ends, which lost 6 bases and 1 base, there was a span of 15 bases. Full variable domain (rest looked up from reference TRBV18 and TRBJ2-2): NAGVMQNPRHLVRRRGQEARLRCSPMKGHSHVYWYRQLPEEGLKFMVYLQKENIIDESGMPKERFSAEFPKEGPSILRIQQVVRGDSAAYFCASSQRTEKNTGELFFGEGSRLTVL.

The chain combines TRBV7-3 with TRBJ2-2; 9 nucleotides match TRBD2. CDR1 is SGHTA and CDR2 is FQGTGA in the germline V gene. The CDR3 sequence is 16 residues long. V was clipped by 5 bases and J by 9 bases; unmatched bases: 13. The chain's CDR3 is CASSPPGRGGLRELFF. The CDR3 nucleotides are TGTGCCAGCAGCCCCCCCGGGCGGGGGGGCCTTCGGGAGCTGTTTTTT.

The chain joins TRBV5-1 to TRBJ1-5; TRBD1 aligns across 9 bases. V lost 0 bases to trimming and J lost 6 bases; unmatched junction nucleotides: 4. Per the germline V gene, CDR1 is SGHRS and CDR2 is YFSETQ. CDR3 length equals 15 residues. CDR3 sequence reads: CASSLGQGGGQPQHF. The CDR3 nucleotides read TGCGCCAGCAGCTTGGGACAGGGGGGGGGTCAGCCCCAGCATTTT.

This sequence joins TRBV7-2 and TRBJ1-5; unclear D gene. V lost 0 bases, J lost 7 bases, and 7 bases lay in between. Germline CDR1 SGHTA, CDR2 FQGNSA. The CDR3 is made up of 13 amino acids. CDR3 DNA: TGTGCCAGCAGCTTAGCCCGGGAGCAGCCCCAGCATTTT. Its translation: CASSLAREQPQHF.